The sequence of this T cell receptor beta chain was determined in a study of blood T cell repertoires in COVID-19. The CDR3 runs to 18 residues. Trimming removed 4 bases at V and 0 bases at J, with 20 bases between. Germline V CDR1 and CDR2: LNHDA, SQIVND (reference sequence). Original processing methods: Cell counts per sample came from amplifying reference gene primers. Assay: immunoSEQ multiplex PCR; the TCRdb copy retains only in-frame clones and omits some. D and trimming come from the DNA, and the V and J calls and clone size come from that table. Among 150,000 to 200,000 clones, over 75% were seen once, and the ten largest hold roughly 13%.

The V call is TRBV19, the J call TRBJ2-3, with D tentatively TRBD1 (5 bases). Material: peripheral blood. The clonotype was recovered from a man between 65 and 85 years old who had recovered from COVID-19. Here the CDR3 reads CASSSPPGYITSTDTQYF. Here the CDR3 DNA reads TGTGCCAGTAGTAGCCCCCCAGGGTACATAACTAGCACAGATACGCAGTATTTT.